Shown below are 20 T cell receptor beta chains from a single sample sequenced in a study of T cell responses to AZD1222 COVID-19 vaccine. Here immunoSEQ multiplex PCR was the method, and the copy in TCRdb shows in-frame clones only, minus some. Among approximately 190,000 clones listed, 92% were seen once. The sequencing used peripheral blood, collected on day 0 of AZD1222 vaccination. The origin of the receptors is an adult in good health.

The chain uses TRBV7-2 and TRBJ1-5, with D uncertain. V was pared by 4 bases and J by 3 bases, with 10 bases between. CDR3 length: 14 residues. Germline CDR1 is SGHTA and CDR2 is FQGNSA. In DNA form, the CDR3 reads TGTGCCAGCAGCTCGTCCCTCCTCAATCAGCCCCAGCATTTT. It is translated as CASSSSLLNQPQHF.

The rearrangement links TRBV2 to TRBJ1-2; no firm D call. Germline-derived CDR1 and CDR2 are SNHLY and FYNNEI. CDR3 size: 17 residues. V gave up 4 bases and J gave up 8 bases, with 26 bases separating them. For the CDR3, the DNA is TGTGCCAGCAGTGCGGCGAGTGGGAGGTTTTCTTTTGTGGGCTACACCTTC. Translated, it gives CASSAASGRFSFVGYTF.

This rearrangement joins TRBV11-1 to TRBJ2-2; D is undetermined. The CDR3 runs to 16 residues. Germline CDR1 SGHAT, CDR2 FQDESV (reference sequence). Trimming took off 1 base at V and 3 bases at J, with 12 bases between the two ends. The CDR3, as DNA: TGTGCCAGCAGCTTAGATGGCAGCCTTTACACCGGGGAGCTGTTTTTT. It is translated as CASSLDGSLYTGELFF.

The chain employs TRBV2 and TRBJ2-3; tentative D call: TRBD1 (5 bases). This CDR3 contains 14 residues. V lost 2 bases to trimming and J lost 8 bases, with 14 bases between them. Per germline, CDR1 SNHLY and CDR2 FYNNEI. CDR3 residues: CASSEIRGAATQYF. As DNA, the CDR3 is TGTGCCAGCAGTGAAATTCGTGGGGCGGCTACGCAGTATTTT.

The rearrangement joins TRBV19 to TRBJ1-1; D unclear. Between the trimmed V and J ends, which lost 3 bases and 2 bases, there was a span of 7 bases. There are 13 residues in the CDR3. Per germline, CDR1 LNHDA and CDR2 SQIVND (reference sequence). The CDR3 DNA is TGTGCCAGTAGTATTAAGACCAACACTGAAGCTTTCTTT. Translating it yields CASSIKTNTEAFF.

The CDR3 sequence: CSASPPHRDRYQPQHF. DNA for the CDR3: TGCAGTGCTAGTCCTCCTCACCGGGACAGATATCAGCCCCAGCATTTT. J is TRBJ1-5 and V is TRBV20-1; 7 bases agree with TRBD1. V dropped 3 bases and J dropped 5; count of bases not matched to a gene: 13. The CDR3 contains 16 residues. Per the germline V gene, CDR1 is DFQATT and CDR2 is SNEGSKA (reference sequence).

Only a few counts were recorded for this clone. V and J are TRBV6-5 and TRBJ1-2; the match to TRBD1 covers 7 bases. With V trimmed by 7 bases and J by 7 bases, 12 bases remained unmatched. CDR1 and CDR2 from the germline V gene are MNHEY and SVGAGI. The CDR3 extends over 14 amino acids. The CDR3 spells CASTSPSTGVGYTF. CDR3 bases: TGTGCCAGCACGTCACCCTCCACAGGGGTTGGCTACACCTTC.

The rearrangement uses TRBV18 and TRBJ2-5; D uncertain. Deletions cut 3 bases from V and 4 bases from J, with 9 bases between. The CDR3 consists of 13 residues. CDR1 and CDR2 (germline): KGHSH, LQKENI. DNA for the CDR3: TGTGCCAGCTCACCGAATCGGGCAGAGACCCAGTACTTC. This sequence encodes CASSPNRAETQYF.

The V call is TRBV27, the J call TRBJ1-6; tentative D call: TRBD1 (5 bases). Per germline, CDR1 MNHEY and CDR2 SMNVEV (reference sequence). V was pared by 3 bases and J by 8 bases, with 17 bases between. The CDR3 contains 16 residues. CDR3 protein: CASSFTAGPRDSPLHF. CDR3 sequence (DNA): TGTGCCAGCAGTTTTACCGCGGGACCCAGGGATTCACCCCTCCACTTT.

This chain links TRBV10-3 with TRBJ1-6; D perhaps matches TRBD1 (6 bases). The CDR3 loop spans 14 amino acids. V gave up 10 bases and J gave up 6 bases, with 16 bases separating them. Germline values: CDR1 ENHRY, CDR2 SYGVKD. The DNA of the CDR3 is TGTGCCACCTTCACAGGGAGGAGTAATTCACCCCTCCACTTT. Amino acid sequence: CATFTGRSNSPLHF.

This chain uses TRBV28 with TRBJ2-3; D is perhaps TRBD1 or TRBD2 (5 bases each). The CDR3 runs to 14 residues. Germline CDR1 MDHEN, CDR2 SYDVKM. V gave up 7 bases and J gave up 5 bases, with 16 bases separating them. This CDR3 is CASKSAGARDTQYF. For the CDR3, the DNA is TGTGCCAGCAAAAGCGCCGGGGCTAGAGATACGCAGTATTTT.

The chain employs TRBV7-9 and TRBJ2-3; D is perhaps TRBD2 (6 bases). Germline V gene lookup returns CDR1 SEHNR and CDR2 FQNEAQ (reference sequence). Trimming took off 2 bases at V and 2 bases at J, with 11 bases between the two ends. The CDR3 is made up of 15 amino acids. CDR3 in amino acids: CASSLPAGVTDTQYF. For the CDR3, the DNA is TGTGCCAGCAGCTTACCAGCGGGCGTCACAGATACGCAGTATTTT.

The chain combines TRBV6-5 with TRBJ2-2; D is undetermined. V was cut by 8 bases and J by 4 bases, with 11 bases left in between. The germline CDR1 and CDR2 sequences are MNHEY and SVGAGI. CDR3 length equals 13 residues. CDR3 nucleotide sequence: TGTGCCAGCTCATCCCTAGGCACCGGGGAGCTGTTTTTT. Translation gives CASSSLGTGELFF.

CDR3 sequence reads: CASSYQPSVTDTQYF. The CDR3 coding sequence is TGTGCCAGCAGTTACCAGCCCAGCGTAACAGATACGCAGTATTTT. The rearrangement uses TRBV6-5 and TRBJ2-3; D not resolved. This CDR3 comprises 15 residues. Between the trimmed V and J ends, which lost 2 bases and 3 bases, there was a span of 12 bases. The V gene's germline CDR1 is MNHEY and CDR2 SVGAGI.

The chain is built from TRBV7-8 and TRBJ2-2; no firm D call. This CDR3 has 18 residues. The V end lost 3 bases, the J end lost 5 bases, and 22 bases lay between the germline ends. The germline CDR1 and CDR2 sequences are SGHVS and FQNEAQ. This CDR3 is CASSLGLFSQVSTGELFF. CDR3 nucleotide sequence: TGTGCCAGCAGCTTGGGCCTTTTTTCCCAGGTTTCGACCGGGGAGCTGTTTTTT.

V and J are TRBV19 and TRBJ1-1; D may be TRBD1 (6 bases). The CDR3 covers 14 residues. Per germline, CDR1 LNHDA and CDR2 SQIVND (reference sequence). V was shortened by 4 bases and J by 5 bases, with 14 bases between the two germline ends. CDR3: CASSTTGTGTEAFF. DNA for the CDR3: TGTGCCAGTAGTACCACAGGGACGGGGACTGAAGCTTTCTTT.

The chain employs TRBV9 and TRBJ1-5, with 9 positions matching TRBD1. Germline CDR1 SGDLS, CDR2 YYNGEE. The CDR3 loop spans 16 amino acids. The ends lost 2 bases at V and 9 bases at J; junction bases unmatched: 12. The CDR3 loop reads CASSVGQGSGFRPQHF. The DNA for the CDR3 is TGTGCCAGCAGCGTCGGACAGGGGAGCGGTTTTCGGCCCCAGCATTTT. The full variable domain, in which reference TRBV9 and TRBJ1-5 provide the parts outside the CDR3, is DSGVTQTPKHLITATGQRVTLRCSPRSGDLSVYWYQQSLDQGLQFLIQYYNGEERAKGNILERFSAQQFPDLHSELNLSSLELGDSALYFCASSVGQGSGFRPQHFGDGTRLSIL.

The chain carries TRBV7-2 and TRBJ2-5; 7 bases are a match to TRBD2. V dropped 4 bases and J dropped 1; count of bases not matched to a gene: 9. The CDR3 sequence is 16 residues long. Per germline, CDR1 SGHTA and CDR2 FQGNSA. The CDR3 spells CASSSPRGRVQETQYF. The CDR3 DNA sequence: TGTGCCAGCAGCTCCCCCCGGGGGAGGGTCCAAGAGACCCAGTACTTC.

The CDR3 coding sequence is TGTGCCAGCAGCTTAGCGGGACTTACGTCGCAGTTCTTC. Protein product: CASSLAGLTSQFF. The chain is built from TRBV11-2 and TRBJ2-1; the D gene is possibly TRBD2 (6 bases). Germline V gives CDR1 SGHAT, CDR2 FQNNGV. CDR3 size: 13 residues. V gave up 1 base and J gave up 12 bases, with 13 bases separating them.

This chain links TRBV6-5 with TRBJ1-4, with 9 bases fitting TRBD1. The trim removed 6 bases at V and 8 bases at J, leaving 7 bases unmatched. The V gene's germline CDR1 is MNHEY and CDR2 SVGAGI. The CDR3 is 14 amino acids. The CDR3 sequence: CASRRDRVFEKLFF. For the CDR3, the DNA is TGTGCCAGCAGGCGGGACAGGGTTTTCGAAAAACTGTTTTTT.